The 22 T cell receptor beta chains given below trace back to one sample, sequenced in a study of blood T cell repertoires in COVID-19. Clones were sequenced by immunoSEQ multiplex PCR, and TCRdb holds only the in-frame ones, with some missing. Of roughly 86,000 clones in the sample, around 90% were seen once. Source material: peripheral blood. All receptors derive from a middle-aged man with acute or convalescent COVID-19.

The gene calls are TRBV27 and TRBJ2-3, with TRBD2 identical over 8 bases. J was trimmed by 2 bases and V by 5 bases; bases with no gene match: 6. The CDR3 contains 15 residues. Germline loops: CDR1 MNHEY, CDR2 SMNVEV (reference sequence). CDR3 sequence reads: CASSTRGGPTDTQYF. CDR3 DNA: TGTGCCAGCAGTACACGGGGGGGTCCCACAGATACGCAGTATTTT.

V is TRBV27 and J is TRBJ1-5; a possible D gene is TRBD1 (6 bases). With 6 bases removed from V and 6 bases from J, the gap between germline ends came to 18 bases. This CDR3 comprises 15 residues. Per germline, CDR1 MNHEY and CDR2 SMNVEV (reference sequence). The CDR3 spells CASSMVRNRAQPQHF. The CDR3 DNA is TGTGCCAGCAGCATGGTGCGAAACAGGGCTCAGCCCCAGCATTTT.

The rearrangement joins TRBV7-2 to TRBJ1-5, with unresolved D. V lost 1 base, J lost 0 bases, and 10 bases lay in between. CDR3 length: 16 residues. Germline V CDR1 and CDR2: SGHTA, FQGNSA. The CDR3 region has the DNA TGTGCCAGCAGCTTAGGTCCAACCTATAGCAATCAGCCCCAGCATTTT. Translated, it gives CASSLGPTYSNQPQHF.

This rearrangement joins TRBV3-1 (or the pseudogene TRBV3-2) to TRBJ2-5; no reliable D call. The V and J ends lost 3 bases and 5 bases respectively, with 19 bases between them. The germline V gene encodes CDR1 LGHDT and CDR2 YNNKEL (reference sequence). CDR3 length: 16 residues. The CDR3 DNA reads TGTGCCAGCAGCCAGACTGACGGTGGTAGGTCGGAGACCCAGTACTTC. Translation: CASSQTDGGRSETQYF.

The chain recombines TRBV20-1 with TRBJ1-1; D is uncertain. The CDR3 is made up of 10 amino acids. The germline gives CDR1 DFQATT, CDR2 SNEGSKA (reference sequence). V lost 5 bases, J lost 10 bases, and 11 bases lay in between. The CDR3 coding sequence is TGCAGTGCTTATTTTCACGGAGCTTTCTTT. Its protein product is CSAYFHGAFF.

V usage is TRBV6-5 and J usage is TRBJ2-2; 9 nucleotides match TRBD2. The CDR3 covers 15 residues. Trimming took 6 bases from V and 7 from J; bases not matched to a gene: 9. Germline V CDR1 and CDR2: MNHEY, SVGAGI. The CDR3 DNA sequence: TGTGCCAGCAGGGGTAGCGGGGGCGCGAACGGGGAGCTGTTTTTT. As protein: CASRGSGGANGELFF.

This sequence joins TRBV3-1 (or the pseudogene TRBV3-2) and TRBJ2-5; D unclear. There are 15 residues in the CDR3. Germline CDR1 reads LGHDT; CDR2 reads YNNKEL (reference sequence). Trimming left V 2 bases short and J 5 bases short, with 15 bases between. The DNA of the CDR3 is TGTGCCAGCAGCCAACTGCCCCACTCTTCGGAGACCCAGTACTTC. Amino acids: CASSQLPHSSETQYF.

V usage is TRBV27 and J usage is TRBJ1-2, with D tentatively TRBD1 (6 bases). Germline CDR1 MNHEY, CDR2 SMNVEV (reference sequence). There are 17 residues in the CDR3. V lost 2 bases to trimming and J lost 0 bases, with 16 bases between them. CDR3 nucleotides: TGTGCCAGCAGTTTAGTGGGGCGGACAGCCTCTAACTATGGCTACACCTTC. This translates into CASSLVGRTASNYGYTF.

V and J are TRBV15 and TRBJ1-4, with D uncertain. Between the trimmed V and J ends, which lost 3 bases and 1 base, there was a span of 3 bases. Germline CDR1 and CDR2: LNHNV and YYDKDF (reference sequence). This CDR3 region has 13 residues. CDR3 residues: CATSSGTNEKLFF. CDR3 in DNA: TGTGCCACCAGCAGCGGAACTAATGAAAAACTGTTTTTT. Supplemented by reference TRBV15 and TRBJ1-4, the full variable domain reads DAMVIQNPRYQVTQFGKPVTLSCSQTLNHNVMYWYQQKSSQAPKLLFHYYDKDFNNEADTPDNFQSRRPNTSFCFLDIRSPGLGDTAMYLCATSSGTNEKLFFGSGTQLSVL.

The genes are TRBV5-1 and TRBJ1-6, with 7 bases aligning to TRBD1. V trimming: 6 bases; J trimming: 7 bases; junction bases outside the gene matches: 7. CDR3 length: 14 residues. Germline V gives CDR1 SGHRS, CDR2 YFSETQ. The CDR3 region is CASTFGTDNSPLHF. The CDR3 DNA follows: TGCGCCAGCACCTTCGGGACAGACAATTCACCCCTCCACTTT.

This chain joins TRBV6-2 or TRBV6-3 and TRBJ2-2; 7 nucleotides agree with TRBD2. CDR1 and CDR2 from the germline V gene are MNHEY and SVGEGT. Losses at the gene ends were 2 bases for V and 2 bases for J; bases not matched to a gene: 8. This CDR3 comprises 17 residues. This CDR3 is CASSYVRGGGNTGELFF. The CDR3 DNA reads TGTGCCAGCAGTTACGTCCGCGGCGGGGGAAACACCGGGGAGCTGTTTTTT.

V usage is TRBV12-5 and J usage is TRBJ2-2, with 12 bases fitting TRBD2. CDR1 is LGHNT, CDR2 FRNRAP, per germline. Losses at the gene ends were 4 bases for V and 5 bases for J; bases not matched to a gene: 11. The CDR3 contains 18 residues. The CDR3 nucleotides read TGTGCTAGTGGTTCCGCATCTAGCGGGAGGGGTCTGACCGGGGAGCTGTTTTTT. It specifies CASGSASSGRGLTGELFF.

V and J are TRBV30 and TRBJ2-2; TRBD2 aligns across 13 bases. The CDR3 sequence is 17 residues long. Germline V gives CDR1 GTSNPN, CDR2 SVGIG (reference sequence). V was clipped by 4 bases and J by 4 bases; unmatched bases: 9. The CDR3 protein is CAWIRWGLAGLTGELFF. The CDR3 DNA sequence: TGTGCCTGGATCAGATGGGGACTAGCGGGACTCACCGGGGAGCTGTTTTTT.

The rearrangement links TRBV6-6 to TRBJ2-1; 11 bases map to TRBD2. Looked up from germline, CDR1 is MNHNY and CDR2 is SVGAGI (reference sequence). The V segment lost 5 bases and the J segment 5 bases; nucleotides outside the gene matches: 17. The CDR3 runs to 19 residues. CDR3 DNA sequence: TGTGCCAGCAGTCCACCCCAGGTAGTAGCGGGGGGGCGAAACAATGAGCAGTTCTTC. Encoded protein: CASSPPQVVAGGRNNEQFF.

This clone occurred once. The V gene is TRBV23-1, the J gene TRBJ1-4; the D is unclear. TRBV23-1 is identified as an open reading frame with a role that is uncertain. This CDR3 has 14 residues. The V gene lost 4 bases and the J gene lost 0 bases, with 6 bases spanning the gap. CDR3 region: CASSLSATNEKLFF. As DNA, the CDR3 is TGCGCCAGCAGTCTAAGCGCAACTAATGAAAAACTGTTTTTT.

CDR3: CASSEGQYQPQHF. The CDR3 nucleotides are TGCGCCAGCAGCGAAGGACAGTATCAGCCCCAGCATTTT. The genes are TRBV5-1 and TRBJ1-5, with D possibly matching TRBD1 (6 bases). The CDR3 length is 13 residues. Trimming pared 4 bases from V and 5 bases from J, leaving 10 bases between. The germline V gene has CDR1 SGHRS and CDR2 YFSETQ. Drawing the rest from reference TRBV5-1 and TRBJ1-5, the complete variable domain is KAGVTQTPRYLIKTRGQQVTLSCSPISGHRSVSWYQQTPGQGLQFLFEYFSETQRNKGNFPGRFSGRQFSNSRSEMNVSTLELGDSALYLCASSEGQYQPQHFGDGTRLSIL.

V and J are TRBV11-2 and TRBJ2-7; TRBD1 agrees at 7 bases. There are 14 residues in the CDR3. Germline V lookup: CDR1 SGHAT, CDR2 FQNNGV. The ends lost 5 bases at V and 1 base at J; junction bases unmatched: 5. CDR3 DNA sequence: TGTGCCAGCAGCCTGCCGACAGGGTCCTACGAGCAGTACTTC. Translation: CASSLPTGSYEQYF.

This clone was picked up a small number of times. J is TRBJ1-1 and V is TRBV7-9; TRBD1 matches 7 bases. Germline loops: CDR1 SEHNR, CDR2 FQNEAQ (reference sequence). The CDR3 extends over 14 amino acids. Germline trimming cut 1 base from V and 2 bases from J; bases unmatched to any gene: 1. The CDR3 DNA reads as TGTGCCAGCAGCTTAGGGACAGGAAACACTGAAGCTTTCTTT. Protein product: CASSLGTGNTEAFF.

This clone was seen only once. The V call is TRBV5-1, the J call TRBJ2-7; no clear D gene. This CDR3 is built from 16 residues. Trimming removed 1 base from V and 2 bases from J, with 16 bases in between. CDR1 is SGHRS and CDR2 is YFSETQ in the germline V gene. CDR3 bases: TGCGCCAGCAGCTTGAAATCTGAAAGGAGAGCCTACGAGCAGTACTTC. Amino acid sequence: CASSLKSERRAYEQYF.

The chain combines TRBV5-8 with TRBJ2-4; 8 bases are a match to TRBD1. This CDR3 has 15 residues. Germline assignment: CDR1 SGHTS and CDR2 YDEGEE. The V segment lost 5 bases and the J segment 2 bases; nucleotides outside the gene matches: 6. The CDR3 loop is CASRDRGRSKNIQYF. In nucleotides, the CDR3 is TGTGCCAGCAGAGACAGGGGAAGATCCAAAAACATTCAGTACTTC.

This chain connects TRBV4-3 to TRBJ2-3; the D is unclear. Trimming pared 0 bases from V and 0 bases from J, leaving 13 bases between. Per the germline V gene, CDR1 is LGHNA and CDR2 is YSLEER. The CDR3 loop spans 17 amino acids. CDR3 nucleotide sequence: TGCGCCAGCAGCCAAGACCATGGGCAGGCAAGCACAGATACGCAGTATTTT. Residues: CASSQDHGQASTDTQYF.

The CDR3 here is CASSLFAGGPSPLHF. The CDR3 bases are TGTGCCAGCAGCTTATTTGCAGGGGGCCCCTCACCCCTCCACTTT. The chain combines TRBV7-9 with TRBJ1-6; TRBD1 matches at 8 bases. The ends lost 2 bases at V and 10 bases at J; junction bases unmatched: 7. This CDR3 contains 15 residues. Looked up from germline, CDR1 is SEHNR and CDR2 is FQNEAQ (reference sequence).